Listed here are 32 T cell receptor beta chains from one sample, sequenced in a study of cytomegalovirus exposure and HLA in healthy donors. Amplification used 60 Vbeta primers and 13 Jbeta primers. Data came from immunoSEQ multiplex PCR; TCRdb stores just in-frame clones and leaves some out. This table has under 130,000 clones, 60% to 75% appearing once. The material sequenced was PBMCs. Receptor source: a man aged 40-49 years in good health and CMV-seropositive.

In this sample, this clone turned up once. The rearrangement links TRBV9 to TRBJ2-7; 7 nucleotides agree with TRBD2. The CDR3 totals 19 residues. Per the germline V gene, CDR1 is SGDLS and CDR2 is YYNGEE. J lost 7 bases, V lost 0 bases, and 22 bases had no gene match. The CDR3 DNA is TGTGCCAGCAGCGTAGCGTATCTGCTAGCGGAGGAGCCCGGGGATGAGCAGTACTTC. It specifies CASSVAYLLAEEPGDEQYF.

The chain employs TRBV28 and TRBJ2-2; TRBD1 aligns across 9 bases. This CDR3 is 16 amino acids long. With V trimmed by 4 bases and J by 4 bases, 7 bases remained unmatched. Germline CDR1 reads MDHEN; CDR2 reads SYDVKM. CDR3 amino acids: CASSSPGQGSTGELFF. The CDR3 coding sequence is TGTGCCAGCAGTTCACCGGGACAGGGTAGCACCGGGGAGCTGTTTTTT.

This rearrangement joins TRBV12-5 to TRBJ2-5; D unresolved. The germline V gene encodes CDR1 LGHNT and CDR2 FRNRAP. Trimming stripped 3 bases from V and 7 bases from J, with 9 bases between. CDR3 size: 12 residues. Written as DNA, the CDR3 is TGTGCTAGTGGTTTTAGTGGTCGGACCCAGTACTTC. Its protein product is CASGFSGRTQYF.

The chain carries TRBV6-1 and TRBJ1-2, with TRBD1 identical over 7 bases. The CDR3 is 13 residues long. Germline V gives CDR1 MNHNS, CDR2 SASEGT. V dropped 6 bases and J dropped 3; count of bases not matched to a gene: 4. CDR3 coding DNA: TGTGCCAGCAGGACCGGGACAGACTATGGCTACACCTTC. Protein: CASRTGTDYGYTF.

The gene calls are TRBV9 and TRBJ1-1; perhaps TRBD1 as D (6 bases). V was trimmed by 3 bases and J by 1 base, leaving 10 bases between them. The CDR3 totals 14 residues. CDR1 is SGDLS, CDR2 YYNGEE, per germline. CDR3 DNA: TGTGCCAGCAGCGCTGAAGGGGGGAACACTGAAGCTTTCTTT. Translation gives CASSAEGGNTEAFF.

This clone was found a few times. V is TRBV11-2 and J is TRBJ2-1, with a tentative D call TRBD2 (6 bases). V shed 2 bases and J shed 9 bases, with 11 bases lying between them. The V gene's germline CDR1 is SGHAT and CDR2 FQNNGV. The CDR3 is 13 amino acids. CDR3: CASSLRLDSEQFF. Written as DNA, the CDR3 is TGTGCCAGCAGCTTAAGACTAGACAGTGAGCAGTTCTTC.

J is TRBJ1-5 and V is TRBV2; TRBD1 is a possible D gene (6 bases). Trimming cost V 1 base and J 7 bases, with 11 bases left between them. From germline, CDR1 is SNHLY and CDR2 FYNNEI. CDR3 length equals 14 residues. The CDR3 loop is CASSEGTVEQPQHF. The CDR3 coding sequence is TGTGCCAGCAGTGAAGGGACAGTAGAACAGCCCCAGCATTTT.

The chain recombines TRBV28 with TRBJ2-3, with a tentative D call TRBD1 (6 bases). The V end was cut by 10 bases, the J end by 6 bases, with 20 bases between. The CDR3 has 14 residues. Germline V lookup: CDR1 MDHEN, CDR2 SYDVKM. The DNA for the CDR3 is TGTGCCACCGACCGGGACATACTACAGGATACGCAGTATTTT. Amino acid sequence: CATDRDILQDTQYF.

CDR3 bases: TGTGCCAGCAGCGGGCGCCGGGACACCCTAGGCAATGAGCAGTTCTTC. Translation: CASSGRRDTLGNEQFF. The V and J genes are TRBV7-8 and TRBJ2-1, with D tentatively TRBD1 (6 bases). The CDR3 runs 16 residues. Germline V gives CDR1 SGHVS, CDR2 FQNEAQ. Deletions cut 5 bases from V and 6 bases from J, with 20 bases between.

The chain links TRBV27 to TRBJ2-5; 11 nucleotides align to TRBD2. This CDR3 is built from 16 residues. With V trimmed by 7 bases and J by 2 bases, 9 bases remained unmatched. CDR1 and CDR2 from the germline V gene are MNHEY and SMNVEV (reference sequence). Written as DNA, the CDR3 is TGTGCCAGCACTCCTATAGCGGGAGGGCCGCAAGAGACCCAGTACTTC. Amino acid sequence: CASTPIAGGPQETQYF.

The chain has TRBV4-3 and TRBJ2-7; 9 nucleotides align to TRBD2. This CDR3 spans 15 amino acids. Unmatched junction bases numbered 1, after V lost 1 base and J lost 0 bases. Germline values: CDR1 LGHNA, CDR2 YSLEER. The CDR3 coding sequence is TGCGCCAGCAGCCAAGGGACTAGCGACTCCTACGAGCAGTACTTC. It codes for CASSQGTSDSYEQYF.

The V call is TRBV28, the J call TRBJ1-1; D uncertain. Germline V gene lookup returns CDR1 MDHEN and CDR2 SYDVKM. The ends were cut back, 4 bases at V and 8 bases at J, with 14 bases in the middle. This CDR3 contains 13 residues. CDR3 bases: TGTGCCAGCAGTTCAGTTATGACACCAGAAGCTTTCTTT. Amino acid sequence: CASSSVMTPEAFF. The whole variable domain, remainder taken from reference TRBV28 and TRBJ1-1, is DVKVTQSSRYLVKRTGEKVFLECVQDMDHENMFWYRQDPGLGLRLIYFSYDVKMKEKGDIPEGYSVSREKKERFSLILESASTNQTSMYLCASSSVMTPEAFFGQGTRLTVV.

This clone was found once. The rearrangement links TRBV19 to TRBJ1-1; perhaps TRBD1 as D (6 bases). The V end was cut by 3 bases, the J end by 0 bases, with 8 bases between. The germline gives CDR1 LNHDA, CDR2 SQIVND (reference sequence). The CDR3 is 14 amino acids. In DNA, the CDR3 is TGTGCCAGTAGTATTGGACAGTTGAACACTGAAGCTTTCTTT. Its translation: CASSIGQLNTEAFF.

V and J are TRBV28 and TRBJ1-5; D is uncertain. This CDR3 is built from 15 residues. Per germline, CDR1 MDHEN and CDR2 SYDVKM. V lost 7 bases, J lost 0 bases, and 13 bases lay in between. The CDR3 nucleotides are TGTGCCAGCAACATCCTGGGGAGTAGCAATCAGCCCCAGCATTTT. Amino acid sequence: CASNILGSSNQPQHF.

The chain combines TRBV30 with TRBJ2-1; D may be TRBD1 (6 bases). The CDR3 has 12 amino acids. The germline V gene encodes CDR1 GTSNPN and CDR2 SVGIG (reference sequence). Trimming took 4 bases from V and 6 from J, leaving 10 bases between them. The CDR3 here is CAWKRGGNEQFF. CDR3 DNA sequence: TGTGCCTGGAAAAGAGGGGGCAATGAGCAGTTCTTC.

The chain is built from TRBV14 and TRBJ2-5; tentatively, D is TRBD1 (5 bases). Trimming took 1 base from V and 4 from J, leaving 7 bases between them. Per the germline V gene, CDR1 is SGHDN and CDR2 is FVKESK. The CDR3 consists of 13 residues. As DNA, the CDR3 is TGTGCCAGCAGCCAAGTAAGGGGAGAGACCCAGTACTTC. Protein sequence: CASSQVRGETQYF.

This clone is classed as hyperexpanded. The chain uses TRBV6-6 and TRBJ1-5, with 7 bases aligning to TRBD1. The junction had 10 bases not matched to a gene; V was cut back by 7 bases and J by 4 bases. The CDR3 has 15 residues. Germline V gene lookup returns CDR1 MNHNY and CDR2 SVGAGI (reference sequence). This chain's CDR3 is CASTLYRDSNQPQHF. The CDR3 coding sequence is TGTGCCAGCACCCTATACCGGGACAGTAATCAGCCCCAGCATTTT.

The chain employs TRBV6-5 and TRBJ1-2, with D unclear. Germline values: CDR1 MNHEY, CDR2 SVGAGI. The CDR3 contains 13 residues. V lost 6 bases, J lost 13 bases, and 21 bases lay in between. The DNA for the CDR3 is TGTGCCAGCAGACTCCAGAGGGAAATATGGTGCACCTTC. Its protein product is CASRLQREIWCTF.

J is TRBJ1-5 and V is TRBV19; 7 bases agree with TRBD1. The CDR3 contains 15 residues. The V gene's germline CDR1 is LNHDA and CDR2 SQIVND (reference sequence). Trimming removed 2 bases from V and 7 bases from J; junction bases left unmatched: 8. The CDR3, as DNA: TGTGCCAGTAGTATAATCGGAGGGGGCGGCCAGCCCCAGCATTTT. Residues: CASSIIGGGGQPQHF.

This chain links TRBV7-3 with TRBJ2-3, with TRBD1 as a possible D gene (6 bases). This CDR3 contains 17 residues. From germline, CDR1 is SGHTA and CDR2 FQGTGA. V lost 1 base, J lost 1 base, and 15 bases lay in between. CDR3 bases: TGTGCCAGCAGCTTAAAAGGGCAGGGGCGTCGCACAGATACGCAGTATTTT. Its protein product is CASSLKGQGRRTDTQYF.

The rearrangement links TRBV11-3 to TRBJ2-6; D not certain. Germline assignment: CDR1 SGHNT and CDR2 YENEEA. The CDR3 runs to 14 residues. Trimming left V 5 bases short and J 0 bases short, with 5 bases between. In DNA, the CDR3 is TGTGCCAGCAGCACAGACTCTGGGGCCAACGTCCTGACTTTC. This encodes CASSTDSGANVLTF. The full variable domain, rest sourced from reference TRBV11-3 and TRBJ2-6, is EAGVVQSPRYKIIEKKQPVAFWCNPISGHNTLYWYLQNLGQGPELLIRYENEEAVDDSQLPKDRFSAERLKGVDSTLKIQPAELGDSAVYLCASSTDSGANVLTFGAGSRLTVL.

The genes are TRBV5-1 and TRBJ1-2; D is uncertain. Trimming left V 5 bases short and J 6 bases short, with 11 bases between. The CDR3 has 12 residues. Per the germline V gene, CDR1 is SGHRS and CDR2 is YFSETQ. CDR3 loop: CASRVPEDGYTF. The CDR3 nucleotides are TGCGCCAGCAGGGTCCCGGAGGATGGCTACACCTTC.

The chain has TRBV19 and TRBJ1-1, with 7 bases identical to TRBD1. The CDR3 runs 13 residues. The V segment lost 3 bases and the J segment 7 bases; nucleotides outside the gene matches: 5. CDR1 is LNHDA, CDR2 SQIVND, per germline (reference sequence). DNA of the CDR3: TGTGCCAGTAGTATCGGACAGGTGGTTGAAGCTTTCTTT. It yields the protein CASSIGQVVEAFF.

A few counts support this clone. V and J are TRBV6-5 and TRBJ2-1, with D possibly being TRBD2 (5 bases). The CDR3 extends over 13 amino acids. Germline CDR1 MNHEY, CDR2 SVGAGI. Trimming took 7 bases from V and 6 from J, leaving 13 bases between them. For the CDR3, the DNA is TGTGCCAGCAAAATATCGGCGGGCAATGAGCAGTTCTTC. Translating it yields CASKISAGNEQFF.

A single count supports this clone. The chain employs TRBV27 and TRBJ1-5; the D gene is possibly TRBD1 (5 bases). The germline V gene has CDR1 MNHEY and CDR2 SMNVEV (reference sequence). This CDR3 has 14 amino acids. Trimming stripped 8 bases from V and 0 bases from J, with 11 bases between. CDR3: CASSRGYSNQPQHF. The CDR3 DNA follows: TGTGCCAGCTCTCGGGGGTATAGCAATCAGCCCCAGCATTTT.

This clone was picked up many times. The chain uses TRBV15 and TRBJ2-7; a possible D gene is TRBD2 (5 bases). Germline CDR1 is LNHNV and CDR2 is YYDKDF (reference sequence). With 4 bases removed from V and 6 bases from J, the gap between germline ends came to 13 bases. CDR3 length: 13 amino acids. Here the CDR3 DNA reads TGTGCCACCAGCATCACGGAGGCTCGCGAGCAGTACTTC. Its translation: CATSITEAREQYF.

This chain joins TRBV5-6 and TRBJ1-1; 9 bases match TRBD1. CDR3 length equals 14 residues. V trimming: 4 bases; J trimming: 3 bases; junction bases outside the gene matches: 4. Germline V CDR1 and CDR2: SGHDT, YYEEEE. The CDR3 DNA is TGTGCCAGCAGCACGACAGGGGGATACACTGAAGCTTTCTTT. This gives the protein CASSTTGGYTEAFF.

CDR3 in DNA: TGTGCCAGCAGAAACAGGGGACAAACTGAAGCTTTCTTT. Protein product: CASRNRGQTEAFF. This chain joins TRBV14 and TRBJ1-1; 7 positions agree with TRBD1. Germline V gene lookup returns CDR1 SGHDN and CDR2 FVKESK. This CDR3 is built from 13 residues. V was clipped by 6 bases and J by 5 bases; unmatched bases: 6.

The J gene is TRBJ1-2, the V gene TRBV4-2; possibly TRBD1 for D (6 bases). Germline-derived CDR1 and CDR2 are LGHNA and YNFKEQ. The CDR3 spans 18 residues. With 4 bases removed from V and 8 bases from J, the gap between germline ends came to 29 bases. The CDR3 protein is CASSLPSLRDTLARGYTF. CDR3 DNA sequence: TGTGCCAGCAGCCTCCCTTCCCTCCGGGACACGCTCGCACGAGGCTACACCTTC.

The J gene is TRBJ2-3, the V gene TRBV19, with TRBD2 identical over 15 bases. CDR3 length equals 17 residues. J lost 3 bases, V lost 4 bases, and 5 bases had no gene match. Per the germline V gene, CDR1 is LNHDA and CDR2 is SQIVND (reference sequence). The CDR3 region has the DNA TGTGCCAGTAGTAAAGGGACTAGCGGGAGGTTGACAGATACGCAGTATTTT. Translated, it gives CASSKGTSGRLTDTQYF.

The V gene is TRBV6-6, the J gene TRBJ1-1; tentative D call: TRBD1 (5 bases). The V and J ends lost 0 bases and 10 bases respectively, with 9 bases between them. The CDR3 spans 12 residues. Germline V gene lookup returns CDR1 MNHNY and CDR2 SVGAGI (reference sequence). CDR3: CASSYSEGSAFF. Here the CDR3 DNA reads TGTGCCAGCAGTTACTCGGAGGGGTCAGCTTTCTTT.

The chain recombines TRBV19 with TRBJ2-7; 7 positions match TRBD1. CDR3 size: 15 residues. Germline trimming cut 4 bases from V and 3 bases from J; bases unmatched to any gene: 9. Germline V lookup: CDR1 LNHDA, CDR2 SQIVND (reference sequence). CDR3 bases: TGTGCCAGTAGTAAAAGACAGGGCTACGTCTACGAGCAGTACTTC. This encodes CASSKRQGYVYEQYF.